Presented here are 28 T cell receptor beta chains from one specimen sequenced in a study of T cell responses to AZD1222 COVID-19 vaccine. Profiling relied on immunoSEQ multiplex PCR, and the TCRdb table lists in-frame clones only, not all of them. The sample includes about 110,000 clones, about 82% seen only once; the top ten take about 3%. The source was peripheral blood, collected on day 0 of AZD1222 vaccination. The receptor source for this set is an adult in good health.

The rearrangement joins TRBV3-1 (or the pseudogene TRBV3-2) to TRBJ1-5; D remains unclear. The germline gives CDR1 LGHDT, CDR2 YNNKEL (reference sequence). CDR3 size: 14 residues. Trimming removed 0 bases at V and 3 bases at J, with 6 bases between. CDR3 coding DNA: TGTGCCAGCAGCCAAGACACTTCCAATCAGCCCCAGCATTTT. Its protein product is CASSQDTSNQPQHF.

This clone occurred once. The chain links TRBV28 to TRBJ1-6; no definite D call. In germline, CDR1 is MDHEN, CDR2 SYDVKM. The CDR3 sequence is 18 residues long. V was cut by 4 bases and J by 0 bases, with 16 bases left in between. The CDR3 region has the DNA TGTGCCAGCAGTTCCGCCAACCAGCTGAGCTCCTATAATTCACCCCTCCACTTT. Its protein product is CASSSANQLSSYNSPLHF.

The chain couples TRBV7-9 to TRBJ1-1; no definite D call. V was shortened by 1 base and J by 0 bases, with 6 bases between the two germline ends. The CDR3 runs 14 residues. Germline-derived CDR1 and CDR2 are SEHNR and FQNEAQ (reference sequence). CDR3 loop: CASSLVGVNTEAFF. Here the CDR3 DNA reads TGTGCCAGCAGCTTAGTGGGAGTGAACACTGAAGCTTTCTTT.

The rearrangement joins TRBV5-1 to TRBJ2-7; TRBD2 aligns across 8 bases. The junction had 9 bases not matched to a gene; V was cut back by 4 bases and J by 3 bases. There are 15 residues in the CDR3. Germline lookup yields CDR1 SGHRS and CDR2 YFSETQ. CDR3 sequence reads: CASSPPLAGYYEQYF. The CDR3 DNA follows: TGCGCCAGCAGCCCTCCCCTAGCGGGTTACTACGAGCAGTACTTC.

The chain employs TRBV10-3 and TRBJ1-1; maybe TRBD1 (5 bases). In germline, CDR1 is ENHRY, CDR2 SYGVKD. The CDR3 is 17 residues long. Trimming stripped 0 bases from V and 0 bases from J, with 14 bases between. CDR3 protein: CAISESPTAYMNTEAFF. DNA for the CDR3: TGTGCCATCAGTGAGTCTCCGACAGCCTACATGAACACTGAAGCTTTCTTT.

CDR3 region: CASSLNPGAYEQYF. The CDR3, as DNA: TGCGCCAGCAGCTTGAACCCAGGGGCCTACGAGCAGTACTTC. The chain combines TRBV5-1 with TRBJ2-7; D might be TRBD1 (6 bases). Germline values: CDR1 SGHRS, CDR2 YFSETQ. The CDR3 has 14 residues. Trimming shortened V by 1 base and J by 2 bases, and 10 bases separated the two germline ends.

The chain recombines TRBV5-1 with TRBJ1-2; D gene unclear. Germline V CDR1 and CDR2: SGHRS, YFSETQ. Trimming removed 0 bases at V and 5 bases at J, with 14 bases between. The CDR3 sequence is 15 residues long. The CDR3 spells CASSLVRGAEYGYTF. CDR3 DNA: TGCGCCAGCAGCTTGGTTCGAGGAGCCGAATATGGCTACACCTTC. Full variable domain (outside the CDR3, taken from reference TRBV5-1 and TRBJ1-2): KAGVTQTPRYLIKTRGQQVTLSCSPISGHRSVSWYQQTPGQGLQFLFEYFSETQRNKGNFPGRFSGRQFSNSRSEMNVSTLELGDSALYLCASSLVRGAEYGYTFGSGTRLTVV.

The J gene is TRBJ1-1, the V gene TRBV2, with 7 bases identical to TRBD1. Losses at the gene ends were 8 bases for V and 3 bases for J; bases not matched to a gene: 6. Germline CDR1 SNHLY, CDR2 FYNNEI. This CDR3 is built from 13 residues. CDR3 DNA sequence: TGTGCCAGCGTATTGACAGGGTACACTGAAGCTTTCTTT. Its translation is CASVLTGYTEAFF.

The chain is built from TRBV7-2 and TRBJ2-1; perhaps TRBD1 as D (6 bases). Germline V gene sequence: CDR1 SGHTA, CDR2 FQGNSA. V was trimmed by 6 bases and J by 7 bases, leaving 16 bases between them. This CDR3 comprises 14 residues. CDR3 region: CASRLNREWNEQFF. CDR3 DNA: TGTGCCAGCAGACTAAACAGGGAATGGAATGAGCAGTTCTTC.

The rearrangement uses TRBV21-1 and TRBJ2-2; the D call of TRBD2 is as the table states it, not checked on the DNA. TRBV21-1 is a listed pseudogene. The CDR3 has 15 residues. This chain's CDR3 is CASDPGRANTGELFF. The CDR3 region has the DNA TGTGCCAGCGACCCTGGCCGGGCGAACACCGGGGAGCTGTTTTTT.

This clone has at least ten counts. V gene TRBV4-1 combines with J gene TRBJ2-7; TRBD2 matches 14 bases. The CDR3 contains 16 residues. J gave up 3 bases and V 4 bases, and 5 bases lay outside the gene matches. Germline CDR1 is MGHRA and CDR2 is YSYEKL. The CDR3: CASSRGTSGGGYEQYF. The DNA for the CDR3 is TGCGCCAGCAGCCGCGGGACTAGCGGGGGAGGCTACGAGCAGTACTTC.

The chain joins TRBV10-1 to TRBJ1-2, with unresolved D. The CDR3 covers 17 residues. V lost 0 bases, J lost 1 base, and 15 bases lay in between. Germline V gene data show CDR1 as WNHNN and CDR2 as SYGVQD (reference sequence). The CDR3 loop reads CASSESSVGTVNYGYTF. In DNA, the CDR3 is TGCGCCAGCAGTGAGTCTTCGGTCGGCACAGTTAACTATGGCTACACCTTC.

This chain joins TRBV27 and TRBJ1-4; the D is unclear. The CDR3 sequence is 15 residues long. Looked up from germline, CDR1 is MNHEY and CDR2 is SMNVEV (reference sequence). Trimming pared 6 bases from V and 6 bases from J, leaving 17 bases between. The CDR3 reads CASSRSTLTYEKLFF. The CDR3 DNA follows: TGTGCCAGCAGCCGATCTACCCTCACGTATGAAAAACTGTTTTTT. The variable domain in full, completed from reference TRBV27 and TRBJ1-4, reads EAQVTQNPRYLITVTGKKLTVTCSQNMNHEYMSWYRQDPGLGLRQIYYSMNVEVTDKGDVPEGYKVSRKEKRNFPLILESPSPNQTSLYFCASSRSTLTYEKLFFGSGTQLSVL.

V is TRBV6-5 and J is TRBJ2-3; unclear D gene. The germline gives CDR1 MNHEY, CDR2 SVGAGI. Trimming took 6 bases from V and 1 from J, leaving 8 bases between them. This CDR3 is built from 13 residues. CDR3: CASRDPGTDTQYF. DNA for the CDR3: TGTGCCAGCAGGGACCCGGGCACAGATACGCAGTATTTT.

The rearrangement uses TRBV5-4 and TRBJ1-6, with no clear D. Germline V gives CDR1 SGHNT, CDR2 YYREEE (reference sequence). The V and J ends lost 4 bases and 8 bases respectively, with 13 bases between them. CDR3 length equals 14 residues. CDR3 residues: CASSPQGFDSPLHF. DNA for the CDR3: TGTGCCAGCAGCCCACAAGGGTTCGATTCACCCCTCCACTTT. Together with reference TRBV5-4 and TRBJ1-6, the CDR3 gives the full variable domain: ETGVTQSPTHLIKTRGQQVTLRCSSQSGHNTVSWYQQALGQGPQFIFQYYREEENGRGNFPPRFSGLQFPNYSSELNVNALELDDSALYLCASSPQGFDSPLHFGNGTRLTVT.

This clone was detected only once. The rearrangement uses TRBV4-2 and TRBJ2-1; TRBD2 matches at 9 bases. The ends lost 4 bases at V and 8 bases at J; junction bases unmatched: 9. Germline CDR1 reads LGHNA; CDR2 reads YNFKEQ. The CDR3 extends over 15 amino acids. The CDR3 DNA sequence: TGTGCCAGCAGCCCAAGCGGGGGGACTGGGGATGAGCAGTTCTTC. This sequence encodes CASSPSGGTGDEQFF.

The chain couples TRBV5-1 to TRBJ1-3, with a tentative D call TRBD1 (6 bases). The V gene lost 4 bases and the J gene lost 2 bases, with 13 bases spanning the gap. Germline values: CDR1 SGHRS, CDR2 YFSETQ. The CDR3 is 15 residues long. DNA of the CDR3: TGCGCCAGCAGCCCAGGGGCCTACACTGGAAACACCATATATTTT. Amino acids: CASSPGAYTGNTIYF.

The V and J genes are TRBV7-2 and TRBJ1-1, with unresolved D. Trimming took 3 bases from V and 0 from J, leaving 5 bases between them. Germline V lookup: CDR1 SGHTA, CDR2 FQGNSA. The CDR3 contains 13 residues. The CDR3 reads CASSFQMNTEAFF. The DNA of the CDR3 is TGTGCCAGCAGCTTCCAGATGAACACTGAAGCTTTCTTT. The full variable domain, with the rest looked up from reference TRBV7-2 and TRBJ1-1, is GAGVSQSPSNKVTEKGKDVELRCDPISGHTALYWYRQSLGQGLEFLIYFQGNSAPDKSGLPSDRFSAERTGGSVSTLTIQRTQQEDSAVYLCASSFQMNTEAFFGQGTRLTVV.

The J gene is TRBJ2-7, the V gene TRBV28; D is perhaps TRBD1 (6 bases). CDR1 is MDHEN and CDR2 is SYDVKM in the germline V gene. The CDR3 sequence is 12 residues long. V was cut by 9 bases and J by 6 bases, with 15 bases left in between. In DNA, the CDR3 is TGTGCCAGTTTAAGTCCAGGGGTCGAGCAGTACTTC. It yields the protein CASLSPGVEQYF.

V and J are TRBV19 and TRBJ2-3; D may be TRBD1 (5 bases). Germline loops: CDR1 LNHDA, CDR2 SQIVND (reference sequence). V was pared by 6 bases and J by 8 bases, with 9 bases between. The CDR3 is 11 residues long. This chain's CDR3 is CASSPGATQYF. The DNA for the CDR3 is TGTGCCAGTAGCCCTGGGGCTACGCAGTATTTT.

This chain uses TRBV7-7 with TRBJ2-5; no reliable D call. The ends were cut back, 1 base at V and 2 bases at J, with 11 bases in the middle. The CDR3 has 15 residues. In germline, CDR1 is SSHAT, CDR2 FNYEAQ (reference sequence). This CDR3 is CASSLDQVGQETQYF. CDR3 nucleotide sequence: TGTGCCAGCAGCTTAGACCAAGTGGGACAAGAGACCCAGTACTTC.

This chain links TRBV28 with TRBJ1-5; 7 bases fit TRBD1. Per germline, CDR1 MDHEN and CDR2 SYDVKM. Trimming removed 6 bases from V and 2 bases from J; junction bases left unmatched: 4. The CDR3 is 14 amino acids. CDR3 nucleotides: TGTGCCAGCAGCCGAGGACAGGGCAATCAGCCCCAGCATTTT. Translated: CASSRGQGNQPQHF.

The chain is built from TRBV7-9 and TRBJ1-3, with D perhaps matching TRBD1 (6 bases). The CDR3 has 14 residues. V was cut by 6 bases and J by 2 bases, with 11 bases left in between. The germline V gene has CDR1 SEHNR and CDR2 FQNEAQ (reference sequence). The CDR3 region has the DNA TGTGCCAGCAGTCCTAACAGGGCTGGAAACACCATATATTTT. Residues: CASSPNRAGNTIYF.

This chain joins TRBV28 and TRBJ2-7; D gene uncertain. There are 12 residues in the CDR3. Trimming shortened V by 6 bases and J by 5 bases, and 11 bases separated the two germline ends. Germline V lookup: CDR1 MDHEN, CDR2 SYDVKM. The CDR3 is CASRQAGHEQYF. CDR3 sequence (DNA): TGTGCCAGCAGGCAGGCTGGGCACGAGCAGTACTTC. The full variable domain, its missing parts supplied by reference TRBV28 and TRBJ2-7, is DVKVTQSSRYLVKRTGEKVFLECVQDMDHENMFWYRQDPGLGLRLIYFSYDVKMKEKGDIPEGYSVSREKKERFSLILESASTNQTSMYLCASRQAGHEQYFGPGTRLTVT.

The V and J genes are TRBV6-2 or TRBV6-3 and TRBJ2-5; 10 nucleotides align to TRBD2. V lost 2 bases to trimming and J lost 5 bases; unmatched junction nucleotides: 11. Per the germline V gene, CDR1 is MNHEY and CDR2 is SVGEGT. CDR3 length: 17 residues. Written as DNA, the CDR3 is TGTGCCAGCAGTTACCCAACTCTAGCGGGGGCGTTGGAGACCCAGTACTTC. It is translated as CASSYPTLAGALETQYF.

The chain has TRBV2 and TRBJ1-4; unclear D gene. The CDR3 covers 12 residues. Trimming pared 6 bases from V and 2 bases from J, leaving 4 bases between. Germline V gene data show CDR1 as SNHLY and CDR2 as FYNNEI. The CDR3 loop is CASRGTNEKLFF. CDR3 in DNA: TGTGCCAGCAGGGGTACTAATGAAAAACTGTTTTTT.

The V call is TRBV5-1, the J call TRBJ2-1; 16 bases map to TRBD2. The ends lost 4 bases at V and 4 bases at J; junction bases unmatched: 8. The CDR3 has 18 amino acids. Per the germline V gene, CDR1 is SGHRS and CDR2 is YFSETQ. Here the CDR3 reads CASSPRGTSGGAYNEQFF. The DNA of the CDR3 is TGCGCCAGCAGCCCCCGGGGGACTAGCGGGGGGGCTTACAATGAGCAGTTCTTC. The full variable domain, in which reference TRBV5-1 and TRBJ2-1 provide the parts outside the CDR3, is KAGVTQTPRYLIKTRGQQVTLSCSPISGHRSVSWYQQTPGQGLQFLFEYFSETQRNKGNFPGRFSGRQFSNSRSEMNVSTLELGDSALYLCASSPRGTSGGAYNEQFFGPGTRLTVL.

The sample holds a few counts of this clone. DNA for the CDR3: TGTGCCAGCCGGGAGACAGGTCTCAATCAGCCCCAGCATTTT. Its translation: CASRETGLNQPQHF. The V gene is TRBV6-5, the J gene TRBJ1-5; D may be TRBD1 (6 bases). Trimming took 8 bases from V and 3 from J, leaving 14 bases between them. Germline assignment: CDR1 MNHEY and CDR2 SVGAGI. This CDR3 is built from 14 residues.